This TCR beta chain is from a study of cytomegalovirus exposure and HLA in healthy donors. General observations from the study: Indistinguishability led to the exclusion of some V segments, TRBV6-2 and TRBV6-3 included.

A note on this clone: Antigen unknown.

The PCR was carried out with 60 Vbeta primers and 13 Jbeta primers. Only in-frame clones appear in the TCRdb table, and some are missing; sequencing was by immunoSEQ multiplex PCR. Here the sample spans about 160,000 clones, approximately 83% being singletons. The CDR3 sequence is 11 residues long. From germline, CDR1 is MNHEY and CDR2 SVGAGI. V dropped 3 bases and J dropped 5 bases, with 4 bases sitting between them. Nominal health characterized the donors when sampled, though unrecorded immune exposures were likely. Material for sequencing was PBMCs. This chain links TRBV6-5 with TRBJ1-1, with D uncertain. The clonotype originates from a woman under 30 in good health and CMV-seronegative. CDR3 coding DNA: TGTGCCAGCAGTTATCGGACTGAAGCTTTCTTT. Translation: CASSYRTEAFF.